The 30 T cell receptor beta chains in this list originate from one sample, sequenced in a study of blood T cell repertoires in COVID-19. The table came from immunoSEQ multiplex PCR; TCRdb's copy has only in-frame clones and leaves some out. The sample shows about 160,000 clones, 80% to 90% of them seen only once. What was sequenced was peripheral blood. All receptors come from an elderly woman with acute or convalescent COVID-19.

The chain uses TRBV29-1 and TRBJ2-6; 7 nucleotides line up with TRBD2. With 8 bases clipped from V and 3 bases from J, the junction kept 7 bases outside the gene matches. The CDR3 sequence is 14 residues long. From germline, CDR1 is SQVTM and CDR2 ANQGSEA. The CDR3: CSTMGGSGANVLTF. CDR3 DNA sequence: TGCAGCACCATGGGGGGGAGTGGGGCCAACGTCCTGACTTTC.

CDR3 DNA sequence: TGTGCCAGCAGTTTAACAGGGCTAATAGGGAACACTGAAGCTTTCTTT. The encoded protein is CASSLTGLIGNTEAFF. The rearrangement links TRBV27 to TRBJ1-1, with a tentative D call TRBD1 (6 bases). The V and J ends lost 2 bases and 1 base respectively, with 14 bases between them. The CDR3 extends over 16 amino acids. Germline assignment: CDR1 MNHEY and CDR2 SMNVEV (reference sequence).

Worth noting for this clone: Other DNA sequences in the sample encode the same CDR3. Here the CDR3 reads CASSPGQGNYGYTF. The CDR3 DNA is TGCGCCAGCAGCCCCGGACAGGGTAACTATGGCTACACCTTC. The chain has TRBV5-1 and TRBJ1-2; TRBD1 aligns across 8 bases. This CDR3 comprises 14 residues. The J segment lost 1 base and the V segment lost 4 bases, leaving 3 bases of the junction unmatched. Germline V CDR1 and CDR2: SGHRS, YFSETQ.

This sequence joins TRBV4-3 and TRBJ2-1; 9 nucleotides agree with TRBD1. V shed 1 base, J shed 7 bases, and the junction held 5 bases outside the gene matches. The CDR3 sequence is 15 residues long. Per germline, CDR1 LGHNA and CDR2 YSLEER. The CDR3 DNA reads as TGCGCCAGCAGCCAAGGGACAGGGGTTCGGAATGAGCAGTTCTTC. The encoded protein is CASSQGTGVRNEQFF.

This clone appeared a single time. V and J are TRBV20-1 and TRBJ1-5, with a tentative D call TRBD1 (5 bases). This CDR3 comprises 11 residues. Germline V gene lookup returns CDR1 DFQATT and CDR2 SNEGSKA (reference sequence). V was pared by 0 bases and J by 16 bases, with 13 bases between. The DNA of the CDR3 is TGCAGTGCTAGAGATAATCTGGACAAACATTTT. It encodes CSARDNLDKHF.

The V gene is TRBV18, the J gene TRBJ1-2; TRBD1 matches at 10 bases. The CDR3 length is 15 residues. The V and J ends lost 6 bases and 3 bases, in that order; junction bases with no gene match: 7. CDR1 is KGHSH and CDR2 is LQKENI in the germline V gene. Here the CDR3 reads CASSIGQGVYYGYTF. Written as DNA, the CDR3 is TGTGCCAGCTCGATCGGACAGGGGGTTTACTATGGCTACACCTTC. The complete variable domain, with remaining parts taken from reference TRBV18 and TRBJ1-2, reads NAGVMQNPRHLVRRRGQEARLRCSPMKGHSHVYWYRQLPEEGLKFMVYLQKENIIDESGMPKERFSAEFPKEGPSILRIQQVVRGDSAAYFCASSIGQGVYYGYTFGSGTRLTVV.

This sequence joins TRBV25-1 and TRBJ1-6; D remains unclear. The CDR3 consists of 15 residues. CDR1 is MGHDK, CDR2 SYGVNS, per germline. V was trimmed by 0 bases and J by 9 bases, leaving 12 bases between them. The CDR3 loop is CASSEYTGDSSPLHF. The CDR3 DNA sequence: TGTGCCAGCAGTGAATATACCGGTGACTCTTCACCCCTCCACTTT.

CDR3: CASSLPGGALSDTEAFF. CDR3 coding DNA: TGTGCCAGCAGCTTGCCGGGGGGGGCCCTATCGGACACTGAAGCTTTCTTT. V is TRBV5-4 and J is TRBJ1-1; D might be TRBD1 (6 bases). Trimming cost V 1 base and J 3 bases, with 19 bases left between them. The CDR3 has 17 residues. Germline V gene lookup returns CDR1 SGHNT and CDR2 YYREEE (reference sequence).

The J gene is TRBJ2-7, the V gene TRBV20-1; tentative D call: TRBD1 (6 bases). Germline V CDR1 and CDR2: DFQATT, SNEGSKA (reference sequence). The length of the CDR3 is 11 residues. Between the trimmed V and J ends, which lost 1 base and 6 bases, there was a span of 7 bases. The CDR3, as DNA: TGCAGTGCTAGAGGGGGGCCCGAGCAGTACTTC. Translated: CSARGGPEQYF.

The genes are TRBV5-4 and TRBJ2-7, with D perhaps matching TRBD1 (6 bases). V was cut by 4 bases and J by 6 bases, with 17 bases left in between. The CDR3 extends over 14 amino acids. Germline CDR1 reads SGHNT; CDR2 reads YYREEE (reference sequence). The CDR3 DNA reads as TGTGCCAGCAGCCTAGTGGGGGCTGAGAGCGAGCAGTACTTC. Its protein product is CASSLVGAESEQYF.

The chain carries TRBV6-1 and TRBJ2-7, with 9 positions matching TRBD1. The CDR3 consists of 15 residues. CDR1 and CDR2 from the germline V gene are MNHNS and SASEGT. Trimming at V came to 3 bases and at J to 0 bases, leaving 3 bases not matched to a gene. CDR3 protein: CASSDTGGASYEQYF. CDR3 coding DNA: TGTGCCAGCAGTGATACAGGGGGCGCCTCCTACGAGCAGTACTTC.

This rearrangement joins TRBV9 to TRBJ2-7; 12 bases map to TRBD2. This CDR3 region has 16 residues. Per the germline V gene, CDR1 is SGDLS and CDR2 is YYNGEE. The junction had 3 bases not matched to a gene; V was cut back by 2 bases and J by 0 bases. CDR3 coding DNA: TGTGCCAGCAGCGTGGCTAGCGGGAGGGGCTCCTACGAGCAGTACTTC. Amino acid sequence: CASSVASGRGSYEQYF. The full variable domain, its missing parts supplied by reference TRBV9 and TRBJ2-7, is DSGVTQTPKHLITATGQRVTLRCSPRSGDLSVYWYQQSLDQGLQFLIQYYNGEERAKGNILERFSAQQFPDLHSELNLSSLELGDSALYFCASSVASGRGSYEQYFGPGTRLTVT.

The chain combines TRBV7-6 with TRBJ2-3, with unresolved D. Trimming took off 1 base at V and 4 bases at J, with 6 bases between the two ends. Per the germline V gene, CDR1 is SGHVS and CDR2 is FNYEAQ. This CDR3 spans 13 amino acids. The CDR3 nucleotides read TGTGCCAGCAGCTTAGGGCAGGCAGATACGCAGTATTTT. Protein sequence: CASSLGQADTQYF.

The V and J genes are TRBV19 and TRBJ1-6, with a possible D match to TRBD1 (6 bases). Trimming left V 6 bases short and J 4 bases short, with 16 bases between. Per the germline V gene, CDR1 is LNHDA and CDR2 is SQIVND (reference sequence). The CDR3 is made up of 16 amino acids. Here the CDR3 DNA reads TGTGCCAGTAGGCTCCAGGGGCAGAATTATAATTCACCCCTCCACTTT. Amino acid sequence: CASRLQGQNYNSPLHF.

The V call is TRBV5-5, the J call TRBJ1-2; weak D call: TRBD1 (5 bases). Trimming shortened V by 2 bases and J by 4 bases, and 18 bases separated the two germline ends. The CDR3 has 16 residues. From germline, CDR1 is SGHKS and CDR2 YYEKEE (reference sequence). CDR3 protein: CASSFAAGKVFYGYTF. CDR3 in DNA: TGTGCCAGCAGCTTCGCTGCAGGGAAGGTATTCTATGGCTACACCTTC.

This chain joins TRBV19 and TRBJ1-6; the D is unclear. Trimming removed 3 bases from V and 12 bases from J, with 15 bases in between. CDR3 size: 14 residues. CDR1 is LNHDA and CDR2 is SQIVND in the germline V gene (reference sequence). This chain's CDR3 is CASSIGNSPVPLHF. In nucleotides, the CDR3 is TGTGCCAGTAGTATCGGGAATTCCCCAGTACCCCTCCACTTT. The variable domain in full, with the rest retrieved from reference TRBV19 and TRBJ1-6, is DGGITQSPKYLFRKEGQNVTLSCEQNLNHDAMYWYRQDPGQGLRLIYYSQIVNDFQKGDIAEGYSVSREKKESFPLTVTSAQKNPTAFYLCASSIGNSPVPLHFGNGTRLTVT.

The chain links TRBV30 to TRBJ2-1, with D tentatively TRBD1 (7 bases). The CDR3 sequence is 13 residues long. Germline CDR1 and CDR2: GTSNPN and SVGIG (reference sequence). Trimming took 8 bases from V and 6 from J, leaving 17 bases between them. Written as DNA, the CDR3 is TGTGCCCGGGGCGGGACAGCAGGCAATGAGCAGTTCTTC. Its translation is CARGGTAGNEQFF.

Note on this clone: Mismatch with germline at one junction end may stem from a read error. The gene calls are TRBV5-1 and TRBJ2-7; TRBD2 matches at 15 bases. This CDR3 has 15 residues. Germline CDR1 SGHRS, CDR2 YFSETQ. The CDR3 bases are TGCGCCAGCAGCGTCGACCCGGGACTAGCGGGAGGCTGGGACTTC. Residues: CASSVDPGLAGGWDF.

CDR3 protein: CASSPPTGLNGYTF. CDR3 coding DNA: TGTGCCAGCAGTCCCCCGACAGGGTTGAATGGCTACACCTTC. The genes are TRBV6-5 and TRBJ1-2, with 7 bases fitting TRBD1. CDR3 length: 14 residues. From germline, CDR1 is MNHEY and CDR2 SVGAGI. Trimming took 5 bases from V and 6 from J; bases not matched to a gene: 9.

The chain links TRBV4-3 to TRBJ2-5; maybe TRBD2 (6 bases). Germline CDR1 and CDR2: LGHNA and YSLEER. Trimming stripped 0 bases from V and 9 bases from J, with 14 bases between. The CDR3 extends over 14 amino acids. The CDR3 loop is CASSQDSRGMAQYF. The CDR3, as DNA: TGCGCCAGCAGCCAAGATAGTCGCGGGATGGCCCAGTACTTC.

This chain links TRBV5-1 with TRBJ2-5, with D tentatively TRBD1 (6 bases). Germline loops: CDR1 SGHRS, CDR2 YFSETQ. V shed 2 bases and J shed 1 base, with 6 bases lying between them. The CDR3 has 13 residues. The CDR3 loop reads CASSLGGQETQYF. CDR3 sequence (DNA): TGCGCCAGCAGCTTAGGGGGCCAAGAGACCCAGTACTTC.

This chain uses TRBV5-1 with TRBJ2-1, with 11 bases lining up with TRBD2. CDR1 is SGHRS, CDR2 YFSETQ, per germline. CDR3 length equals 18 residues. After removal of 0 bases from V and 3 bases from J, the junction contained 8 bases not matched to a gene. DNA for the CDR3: TGCGCCAGCAGCTTGGTGGGGACTAGCGGTAAAGGCTACAATGAGCAGTTCTTC. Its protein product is CASSLVGTSGKGYNEQFF.

CDR3 region: CASSLGTAGGLSEQFF. The CDR3 coding sequence is TGTGCCAGCAGCTTAGGTACAGCGGGGGGGCTGAGTGAGCAGTTCTTC. The genes are TRBV11-3 and TRBJ2-1; 10 bases fit TRBD2. From germline, CDR1 is SGHNT and CDR2 YENEEA. CDR3 size: 16 residues. The J segment lost 9 bases and the V segment lost 1 base, leaving 9 bases of the junction unmatched.

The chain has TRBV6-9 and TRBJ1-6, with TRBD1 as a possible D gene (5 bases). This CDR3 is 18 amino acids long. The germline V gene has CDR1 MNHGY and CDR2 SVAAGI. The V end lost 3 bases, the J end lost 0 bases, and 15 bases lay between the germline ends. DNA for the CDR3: TGTGCCAGCAGTTACCGTCCCAGGGATAGCTCCTATAATTCACCCCTCCACTTT. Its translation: CASSYRPRDSSYNSPLHF.

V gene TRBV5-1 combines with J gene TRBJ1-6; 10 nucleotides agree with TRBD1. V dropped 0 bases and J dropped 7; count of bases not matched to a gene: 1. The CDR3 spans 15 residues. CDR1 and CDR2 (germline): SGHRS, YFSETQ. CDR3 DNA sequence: TGCGCCAGCAGCTTGGGGGGACAGGGGAATTCACCCCTCCACTTT. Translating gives CASSLGGQGNSPLHF.

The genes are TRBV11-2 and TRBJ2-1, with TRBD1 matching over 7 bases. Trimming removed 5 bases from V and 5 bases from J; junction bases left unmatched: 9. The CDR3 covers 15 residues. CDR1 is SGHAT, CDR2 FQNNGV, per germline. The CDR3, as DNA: TGTGCCAGCAGCCTTACGAGGGACAGCCACAATGAGCAGTTCTTC. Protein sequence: CASSLTRDSHNEQFF.

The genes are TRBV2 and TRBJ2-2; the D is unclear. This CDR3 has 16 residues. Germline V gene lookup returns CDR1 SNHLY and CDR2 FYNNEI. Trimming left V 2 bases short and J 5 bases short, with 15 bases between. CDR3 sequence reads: CASSEYVSSGTGELFF. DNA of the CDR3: TGTGCCAGCAGTGAATACGTCTCCTCCGGTACCGGGGAGCTGTTTTTT.

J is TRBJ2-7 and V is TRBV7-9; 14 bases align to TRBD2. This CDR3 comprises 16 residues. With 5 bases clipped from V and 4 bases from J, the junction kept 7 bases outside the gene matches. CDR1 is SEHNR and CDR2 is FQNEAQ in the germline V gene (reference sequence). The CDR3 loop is CASSHRLAGGRYEQYF. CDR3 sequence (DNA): TGTGCCAGCAGCCACCGACTAGCGGGAGGGCGATACGAGCAGTACTTC.

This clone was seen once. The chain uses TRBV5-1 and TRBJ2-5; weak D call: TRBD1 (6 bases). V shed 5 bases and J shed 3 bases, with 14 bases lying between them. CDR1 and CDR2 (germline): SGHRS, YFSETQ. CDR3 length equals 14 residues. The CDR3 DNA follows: TGCGCCAGCAGTTCAACCGGGACAAAAGAGACCCAGTACTTC. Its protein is CASSSTGTKETQYF.

The CDR3 DNA sequence: TGTGCCAGCAGTCGATCGACAGGGGTGAACACTGAAGCTTTCTTT. Translation gives CASSRSTGVNTEAFF. The gene calls are TRBV7-9 and TRBJ1-1; TRBD1 agrees at 8 bases. This CDR3 is built from 15 residues. CDR1 SEHNR and CDR2 FQNEAQ come from the germline V gene (reference sequence). Unmatched junction bases numbered 6, after V lost 6 bases and J lost 0 bases.